Following are 17 T cell receptor beta chains from one sample sequenced in a study of blood T cell repertoires in COVID-19. The method was immunoSEQ multiplex PCR; TCRdb's version includes in-frame clones alone and lacks a portion of them. The sample has under 250,000 clones; roughly 89% are singletons. The sequenced sample was peripheral blood. The origin of the receptors is a man in his sixties who had recovered from COVID-19.

The V call is TRBV7-2, the J call TRBJ1-3; 9 nucleotides agree with TRBD1. CDR3 length: 17 amino acids. The ends lost 1 base at V and 3 bases at J; junction bases unmatched: 7. CDR1 SGHTA and CDR2 FQGNSA come from the germline V gene. Here the CDR3 reads CASSLEHTGGNGNTIYF. The CDR3 region has the DNA TGTGCCAGCAGCTTAGAGCACACAGGGGGCAATGGAAACACCATATATTTT.

The chain has TRBV19 and TRBJ2-2; 11 bases match TRBD1. Unmatched junction bases numbered 7, after V lost 6 bases and J lost 7 bases. The CDR3 has 15 residues. CDR1 and CDR2 (germline): LNHDA, SQIVND (reference sequence). The CDR3 region is CASSWDRGRGGELFF. CDR3 coding DNA: TGTGCCAGTAGCTGGGACAGGGGGAGAGGCGGGGAGCTGTTTTTT.

This rearrangement joins TRBV5-5 to TRBJ1-1, with 7 bases fitting TRBD1. CDR1 is SGHKS, CDR2 YYEKEE, per germline (reference sequence). The V and J ends lost 0 bases and 4 bases, in that order; junction bases with no gene match: 3. This CDR3 is built from 14 residues. The CDR3 protein is CASSLEQGTTEAFF. The CDR3 DNA sequence: TGTGCCAGCAGCTTGGAACAGGGGACCACTGAAGCTTTCTTT. Filled out from reference TRBV5-5 and TRBJ1-1, the complete variable domain reads DAGVTQSPTHLIKTRGQQVTLRCSPISGHKSVSWYQQVLGQGPQFIFQYYEKEERGRGNFPDRFSARQFPNYSSELNVNALLLGDSALYLCASSLEQGTTEAFFGQGTRLTVV.

The chain links TRBV11-2 to TRBJ2-3; tentative D call: TRBD2 (6 bases). V gave up 5 bases and J gave up 2 bases, with 14 bases separating them. CDR3 length equals 15 residues. Germline CDR1 SGHAT, CDR2 FQNNGV. The DNA of the CDR3 is TGTGCCAGCAGCCTCCGTCGGGGGATCACAGATACGCAGTATTTT. Translation: CASSLRRGITDTQYF.

V gene TRBV18 combines with J gene TRBJ2-1; 12 bases are shared with TRBD1. With 5 bases clipped from V and 4 bases from J, the junction kept 6 bases outside the gene matches. The CDR3 is made up of 16 amino acids. CDR1 KGHSH and CDR2 LQKENI come from the germline V gene. The CDR3, as DNA: TGTGCCAGCTCATCACGGGACAGGGGGCTTTACAATGAGCAGTTCTTC. It is translated as CASSSRDRGLYNEQFF.

The chain has TRBV27 and TRBJ1-4; D might be TRBD1 (6 bases). The CDR3 contains 15 residues. CDR1 and CDR2 (germline): MNHEY, SMNVEV (reference sequence). With 8 bases removed from V and 0 bases from J, the gap between germline ends came to 13 bases. Here the CDR3 DNA reads TGTGCCAGCCGAAACAGGGCCGCAACTAATGAAAAACTGTTTTTT. Translated, it gives CASRNRAATNEKLFF. Drawing the rest from reference TRBV27 and TRBJ1-4, the complete variable domain is EAQVTQNPRYLITVTGKKLTVTCSQNMNHEYMSWYRQDPGLGLRQIYYSMNVEVTDKGDVPEGYKVSRKEKRNFPLILESPSPNQTSLYFCASRNRAATNEKLFFGSGTQLSVL.

The chain combines TRBV5-4 with TRBJ1-1; 11 positions match TRBD1. This CDR3 region has 16 residues. Per germline, CDR1 SGHNT and CDR2 YYREEE (reference sequence). The trim removed 3 bases at V and 0 bases at J, leaving 4 bases unmatched. Here the CDR3 DNA reads TGTGCCAGCAGCTGGACAGGGGGCCCCATGAACACTGAAGCTTTCTTT. The encoded protein is CASSWTGGPMNTEAFF.

The count of this clone is one. DNA of the CDR3: TGTGCCAGCAGCCGACTAGGCGAGGTTGGCTACACCTTC. Translation gives CASSRLGEVGYTF. The J gene is TRBJ1-2, the V gene TRBV4-2, with no clear D. The germline V gene encodes CDR1 LGHNA and CDR2 YNFKEQ. The V and J ends lost 4 bases and 7 bases respectively, with 13 bases between them. This CDR3 comprises 13 residues.

The chain uses TRBV5-4 and TRBJ1-2; D is perhaps TRBD1 (6 bases). Between the trimmed V and J ends, which lost 4 bases and 4 bases, there was a span of 20 bases. The CDR3 sequence is 16 residues long. The germline V gene has CDR1 SGHNT and CDR2 YYREEE (reference sequence). CDR3 in DNA: TGTGCCAGCAGCCCCGCGTCGAAACGAGGGGGCTATGGCTACACCTTC. As protein: CASSPASKRGGYGYTF.

This clone was recorded once. The chain uses TRBV19 and TRBJ1-1; D gene ambiguous. In germline, CDR1 is LNHDA, CDR2 SQIVND (reference sequence). The ends were cut back, 4 bases at V and 0 bases at J, with 18 bases in the middle. The CDR3 is 17 amino acids. The CDR3 region is CASSTSREGRMNTEAFF. DNA of the CDR3: TGTGCCAGTAGTACCAGCCGAGAGGGCCGCATGAACACTGAAGCTTTCTTT. Combining the CDR3 with reference TRBV19 and TRBJ1-1 gives the whole variable domain DGGITQSPKYLFRKEGQNVTLSCEQNLNHDAMYWYRQDPGQGLRLIYYSQIVNDFQKGDIAEGYSVSREKKESFPLTVTSAQKNPTAFYLCASSTSREGRMNTEAFFGQGTRLTVV.

The chain combines TRBV6-6 with TRBJ2-3; TRBD2 agrees at 9 bases. The CDR3 runs to 16 residues. V shed 0 bases, J shed 5 bases, and the junction held 6 bases outside the gene matches. CDR1 is MNHNY, CDR2 SVGAGI, per germline (reference sequence). For the CDR3, the DNA is TGTGCCAGCAGTTACTCCAGATTAGCGGGAGAAGATACGCAGTATTTT. Amino acid sequence: CASSYSRLAGEDTQYF.

This rearrangement joins TRBV2 to TRBJ1-4; 10 nucleotides line up with TRBD1. Per the germline V gene, CDR1 is SNHLY and CDR2 is FYNNEI. The junction had 2 bases not matched to a gene; V was cut back by 3 bases and J by 7 bases. This CDR3 comprises 14 residues. The CDR3 reads CASSDGDRGEKLFF. The CDR3 coding sequence is TGTGCCAGCAGTGATGGGGACAGGGGTGAAAAACTGTTTTTT. The variable domain in full, with the rest retrieved from reference TRBV2 and TRBJ1-4, is EPEVTQTPSHQVTQMGQEVILRCVPISNHLYFYWYRQILGQKVEFLVSFYNNEISEKSEIFDDQFSVERPDGSNFTLKIRSTKLEDSAMYFCASSDGDRGEKLFFGSGTQLSVL.

V is TRBV5-1 and J is TRBJ2-5; D gene unclear. The CDR3 sequence is 13 residues long. From germline, CDR1 is SGHRS and CDR2 YFSETQ. Between the trimmed V and J ends, which lost 0 bases and 2 bases, there was a span of 5 bases. CDR3 nucleotide sequence: TGCGCCAGCAGCTTGGTCAGGCAAGAGACCCAGTACTTC. This codes for CASSLVRQETQYF.

The genes are TRBV24-1 and TRBJ2-7; tentative D call: TRBD2 (6 bases). Trimming took 7 bases from V and 4 from J, leaving 16 bases between them. Germline V lookup: CDR1 KGHDR, CDR2 SFDVKD. CDR3 size: 14 residues. CDR3 loop: CATSPGLTEYEQYF. In nucleotides, the CDR3 is TGTGCCACCAGCCCGGGACTGACAGAATACGAGCAGTACTTC.

The gene calls are TRBV28 and TRBJ1-1; D gene uncertain. Trimming removed 10 bases at V and 2 bases at J, with 8 bases between. The length of the CDR3 is 11 residues. Germline lookup yields CDR1 MDHEN and CDR2 SYDVKM. The CDR3 region has the DNA TGTGCCACCTTGTCTAACACTGAAGCTTTCTTT. Translating it yields CATLSNTEAFF.

The chain joins TRBV5-4 to TRBJ1-4; the match to TRBD1 covers 10 bases. This CDR3 is built from 16 residues. The germline gives CDR1 SGHNT, CDR2 YYREEE (reference sequence). Trimming at V came to 2 bases and at J to 5 bases, leaving 6 bases not matched to a gene. The CDR3 coding sequence is TGTGCCAGCAGCTTAAGGGGACAGGGGATGAATGAAAAACTGTTTTTT. This sequence encodes CASSLRGQGMNEKLFF. Filled out from reference TRBV5-4 and TRBJ1-4, the complete variable domain reads ETGVTQSPTHLIKTRGQQVTLRCSSQSGHNTVSWYQQALGQGPQFIFQYYREEENGRGNFPPRFSGLQFPNYSSELNVNALELDDSALYLCASSLRGQGMNEKLFFGSGTQLSVL.

The gene calls are TRBV7-9 and TRBJ1-6, with 7 bases matching TRBD1. The CDR3 spans 14 residues. Germline V gene sequence: CDR1 SEHNR, CDR2 FQNEAQ (reference sequence). J lost 10 bases, V lost 7 bases, and 10 bases had no gene match. For the CDR3, the DNA is TGTGCCAGCACCCAGACAGGGAGAGGCTCACCCCTCCACTTT. Its translation: CASTQTGRGSPLHF.